One and the same sample provided the 30 T cell receptor beta chains below, sequenced in a study of blood T cell repertoires in COVID-19. The table came from immunoSEQ multiplex PCR; TCRdb's copy has only in-frame clones and leaves some out. The sample consists of more than 95,000 clones, about 75% of them appearing once. Material: peripheral blood. These receptors all stem from a woman in her sixties or seventies with acute or convalescent COVID-19.

V usage is TRBV9 and J usage is TRBJ1-6; D not resolved. V lost 0 bases and J lost 5, with 9 bases in between. This CDR3 is built from 15 residues. The germline CDR1 and CDR2 sequences are SGDLS and YYNGEE. CDR3 bases: TGTGCCAGCAGCGTAGATCAGGCGAATAATTCACCCCTCCACTTT. It encodes CASSVDQANNSPLHF.

The V and J genes are TRBV27 and TRBJ2-7, with D tentatively TRBD1 (5 bases). The CDR3 runs 13 residues. V lost 2 bases and J lost 4, with 9 bases in between. Germline V lookup: CDR1 MNHEY, CDR2 SMNVEV (reference sequence). Here the CDR3 DNA reads TGTGCCAGCAGTTTAGACCAGGGTTACGAGCAGTACTTC. This gives the protein CASSLDQGYEQYF.

This clone was observed a few times. The rearrangement links TRBV6-6 to TRBJ1-6; 8 bases match TRBD1. Germline V gene lookup returns CDR1 MNHNY and CDR2 SVGAGI (reference sequence). This CDR3 contains 14 residues. The ends lost 4 bases at V and 8 bases at J; junction bases unmatched: 4. The CDR3 protein is CASSFDRGYSPLHF. CDR3 DNA: TGTGCCAGCAGTTTCGACAGGGGATATTCACCCCTCCACTTT.

CDR3 amino acids: CASSVRVPTVSYNEQFF. The CDR3 DNA sequence: TGTGCCAGCAGTGTTAGGGTCCCGACAGTTTCCTACAATGAGCAGTTCTTC. This rearrangement joins TRBV2 to TRBJ2-1; the D gene is possibly TRBD1 (5 bases). Trimming shortened V by 4 bases and J by 1 base, and 17 bases separated the two germline ends. Germline V gene sequence: CDR1 SNHLY, CDR2 FYNNEI. The CDR3 spans 17 residues.

The chain couples TRBV6-6 to TRBJ1-1, with 10 nucleotides matching TRBD1. The CDR3 has 14 residues. J gave up 5 bases and V 6 bases, and 6 bases lay outside the gene matches. The germline V gene has CDR1 MNHNY and CDR2 SVGAGI (reference sequence). The CDR3 reads CASRETGGSTEAFF. The CDR3 region has the DNA TGTGCCAGCAGAGAGACAGGGGGCAGTACTGAAGCTTTCTTT.

The chain employs TRBV28 and TRBJ1-4, with D perhaps matching TRBD1 (5 bases). Germline V gives CDR1 MDHEN, CDR2 SYDVKM. V was cut by 5 bases and J by 8 bases, with 21 bases left in between. The CDR3 extends over 16 amino acids. In nucleotides, the CDR3 is TGTGCCAGCAGTACTACAACTGGGGCAGGAGGGGAAAAACTGTTTTTT. Its protein is CASSTTTGAGGEKLFF.

The chain uses TRBV29-1 and TRBJ2-5; 7 nucleotides align to TRBD2. The length of the CDR3 is 17 residues. Trimming removed 2 bases from V and 5 bases from J; junction bases left unmatched: 17. Germline V gene sequence: CDR1 SQVTM, CDR2 ANQGSEA. The CDR3, as DNA: TGCAGCGTTGAAAACGAGGGGCTAGCGGTGGGAGGGGAGACCCAGTACTTC. As protein: CSVENEGLAVGGETQYF. The whole variable domain, remainder taken from reference TRBV29-1 and TRBJ2-5, is SAVISQKPSRDICQRGTSLTIQCQVDSQVTMMFWYRQQPGQSLTLIATANQGSEATYESGFVIDKFPISRPNLTFSTLTVSNMSPEDSSIYLCSVENEGLAVGGETQYFGPGTRLLVL.

The V call is TRBV14, the J call TRBJ2-7; 8 bases are shared with TRBD1. Per the germline V gene, CDR1 is SGHDN and CDR2 is FVKESK. The CDR3 runs 16 residues. Trimming removed 0 bases from V and 2 bases from J; junction bases left unmatched: 6. CDR3 in DNA: TGTGCCAGCAGCCAAGATCGGACAGGGTGGACCTACGAGCAGTACTTC. This sequence encodes CASSQDRTGWTYEQYF.

The table lists this clone with a count of one. V and J are TRBV4-3 and TRBJ2-3, with D maybe TRBD2 (5 bases). The germline V gene has CDR1 LGHNA and CDR2 YSLEER. The V gene lost 0 bases and the J gene lost 5 bases, with 6 bases spanning the gap. CDR3 length: 13 amino acids. The DNA of the CDR3 is TGCGCCAGCAGCCAAGATCGGGGAGATACGCAGTATTTT. Its translation is CASSQDRGDTQYF.

This clone was counted ten times or more. The chain has TRBV10-2 and TRBJ2-7, with D tentatively TRBD2 (5 bases). This CDR3 spans 14 amino acids. Between the trimmed V and J ends, which lost 3 bases and 5 bases, there was a span of 14 bases. The germline V gene encodes CDR1 WSHSY and CDR2 SAAADI. The CDR3 here is CASSDGVIRDEQYF. CDR3 nucleotides: TGCGCCAGCAGTGACGGGGTGATAAGAGACGAGCAGTACTTC.

V gene TRBV28 combines with J gene TRBJ2-7, with 12 bases that match TRBD1. Trimming cost V 5 bases and J 4 bases; bases outside gene matches: 6. The V gene's germline CDR1 is MDHEN and CDR2 SYDVKM. The CDR3 contains 15 residues. The CDR3: CASSRGQGAPYEQYF. The CDR3 DNA reads TGTGCCAGCAGTCGGGGACAGGGGGCCCCATACGAGCAGTACTTC.

V and J are TRBV10-3 and TRBJ1-6; 8 bases match TRBD1. The germline gives CDR1 ENHRY, CDR2 SYGVKD. V lost 4 bases to trimming and J lost 6 bases; unmatched junction nucleotides: 5. The CDR3 has 15 amino acids. The DNA for the CDR3 is TGTGCCATCAGTGGGACAGGGCAGGCTAATTCACCCCTCCACTTT. This translates into CAISGTGQANSPLHF.

V usage is TRBV29-1 and J usage is TRBJ1-2; D is undetermined. Germline CDR1 SQVTM, CDR2 ANQGSEA. Trimming left V 3 bases short and J 2 bases short, with 13 bases between. CDR3 length equals 14 residues. The CDR3 DNA follows: TGCAGCGTTGAGAGGCCCGGAGGGAACTATGGCTACACCTTC. Its protein product is CSVERPGGNYGYTF.

The V gene is TRBV19, the J gene TRBJ1-3; tentatively, D is TRBD1 (5 bases). The CDR3 has 14 amino acids. Germline V CDR1 and CDR2: LNHDA, SQIVND (reference sequence). Deletions cut 4 bases from V and 0 bases from J, with 7 bases between. This chain's CDR3 is CASSNQGSGNTIYF. The DNA of the CDR3 is TGTGCCAGTAGTAACCAGGGCTCTGGAAACACCATATATTTT. The whole variable domain, remainder taken from reference TRBV19 and TRBJ1-3, is DGGITQSPKYLFRKEGQNVTLSCEQNLNHDAMYWYRQDPGQGLRLIYYSQIVNDFQKGDIAEGYSVSREKKESFPLTVTSAQKNPTAFYLCASSNQGSGNTIYFGEGSWLTVV.

The V call is TRBV7-6, the J call TRBJ2-3; no reliable D call. CDR1 is SGHVS, CDR2 FNYEAQ, per germline. The CDR3 is made up of 13 amino acids. V lost 5 bases, J lost 4 bases, and 10 bases lay in between. DNA for the CDR3: TGTGCCAGCAGCCCCTCCCGGGCAGATACGCAGTATTTT. It codes for CASSPSRADTQYF.

The chain couples TRBV6-5 to TRBJ2-1; D may be TRBD2 (6 bases). Germline CDR1 is MNHEY and CDR2 is SVGAGI. The CDR3 covers 15 residues. V was clipped by 5 bases and J by 8 bases, with 19 bases between them. The CDR3, as DNA: TGTGCCAGCAGTCTTTGGGACGGGAGCAGCGATGAGCAGTTCTTC. Translating it yields CASSLWDGSSDEQFF.

The chain links TRBV7-9 to TRBJ1-2; tentative D call: TRBD1 (6 bases). The ends were cut back, 5 bases at V and 4 bases at J, with 20 bases in the middle. CDR1 is SEHNR and CDR2 is FQNEAQ in the germline V gene (reference sequence). The CDR3 consists of 16 residues. The CDR3 DNA reads TGTGCCAGCAGCCCTCAAGGGGGACGGCTTATCTATGGCTACACCTTC. Protein product: CASSPQGGRLIYGYTF.

The rearrangement uses TRBV7-9 and TRBJ2-2; TRBD2 matches at 10 bases. V shed 1 base, J shed 5 bases, and the junction held 7 bases outside the gene matches. This CDR3 has 17 residues. Germline lookup yields CDR1 SEHNR and CDR2 FQNEAQ (reference sequence). CDR3 sequence: CASSLERLAGVTGELFF. CDR3 in DNA: TGTGCCAGCAGCTTAGAGCGGCTAGCGGGGGTGACCGGGGAGCTGTTTTTT.

The rearrangement uses TRBV6-5 and TRBJ1-5; D perhaps matches TRBD1 (6 bases). Between the trimmed V and J ends, which lost 6 bases and 7 bases, there was a span of 13 bases. CDR1 and CDR2 (germline): MNHEY, SVGAGI. The CDR3 is 13 amino acids. The DNA for the CDR3 is TGTGCCAGCAGATCCGACAGGCGGCAGCCCCAGCATTTT. Residues: CASRSDRRQPQHF.

This sequence joins TRBV14 and TRBJ2-2; tentatively, D is TRBD1 (6 bases). The CDR3 has 18 residues. CDR1 is SGHDN, CDR2 FVKESK, per germline. V was cut by 0 bases and J by 0 bases, with 14 bases left in between. The CDR3 DNA reads TGTGCCAGCAGCCAAGATGGACCCGGGACATCGAACACCGGGGAGCTGTTTTTT. Translating gives CASSQDGPGTSNTGELFF.

There are a few counts of this clone. The chain links TRBV16 to TRBJ1-2; the match to TRBD1 covers 10 bases. Trimming removed 4 bases from V and 5 bases from J; junction bases left unmatched: 7. The CDR3 runs to 15 residues. Germline V gene lookup returns CDR1 KGHSY and CDR2 FQNENV. The CDR3 here is CASSPGQGIRYGYTF. In nucleotides, the CDR3 is TGTGCCAGCAGCCCGGGACAGGGGATTCGATATGGCTACACCTTC.

This rearrangement joins TRBV11-2 to TRBJ1-6; D not resolved. CDR3 size: 15 residues. The germline V gene has CDR1 SGHAT and CDR2 FQNNGV. Deletions cut 1 base from V and 5 bases from J, with 9 bases between. CDR3: CASSLGRWDNSPLHF. DNA for the CDR3: TGTGCCAGCAGCTTAGGGAGGTGGGATAATTCACCCCTCCACTTT.

The chain joins TRBV9 to TRBJ1-3, with D possibly being TRBD1 (5 bases). From germline, CDR1 is SGDLS and CDR2 YYNGEE. The CDR3 has 16 residues. V was trimmed by 5 bases and J by 4 bases, leaving 19 bases between them. CDR3 bases: TGTGCCAGCAGTCCGGCCCCTCAGGGATCGGGAAACACCATATATTTT. This sequence encodes CASSPAPQGSGNTIYF.

V and J are TRBV19 and TRBJ2-3, with 9 nucleotides matching TRBD2. Germline lookup yields CDR1 LNHDA and CDR2 SQIVND (reference sequence). The CDR3 loop spans 15 amino acids. Trimming took 3 bases from V and 5 from J; bases not matched to a gene: 6. DNA for the CDR3: TGTGCCAGTAGTATCCTGGCGGGGGGGCAAGATACGCAGTATTTT. It yields the protein CASSILAGGQDTQYF.

This rearrangement joins TRBV10-1 to TRBJ2-1; D gene unclear. Per germline, CDR1 WNHNN and CDR2 SYGVQD (reference sequence). This CDR3 contains 13 residues. V gave up 2 bases and J gave up 4 bases, with 6 bases separating them. DNA of the CDR3: TGCGCCAGCAGTGAGGCAGGATACAATGAGCAGTTCTTC. This gives the protein CASSEAGYNEQFF.

CDR3 residues: CASSFSGGEGDTQYF. The CDR3 nucleotides are TGTGCCAGCAGCTTTAGCGGGGGGGAAGGAGATACGCAGTATTTT. The chain recombines TRBV7-2 with TRBJ2-3; 11 positions match TRBD2. Per the germline V gene, CDR1 is SGHTA and CDR2 is FQGNSA. V shed 3 bases, J shed 5 bases, and the junction held 4 bases outside the gene matches. The CDR3 extends over 15 amino acids.

This clone was found a few times. The CDR3 coding sequence is TGCGCCAGCAGCCAAGGGAGGGGACCCTATGGCTACACCTTC. Protein: CASSQGRGPYGYTF. The V call is TRBV4-1, the J call TRBJ1-2, with TRBD1 as a possible D gene (5 bases). The CDR3 contains 14 residues. With 1 base removed from V and 4 bases from J, the gap between germline ends came to 10 bases. From germline, CDR1 is MGHRA and CDR2 YSYEKL.

The chain joins TRBV11-2 to TRBJ1-3, with 8 bases aligning to TRBD1. The CDR3 has 18 residues. V lost 5 bases and J lost 0; bases outside the gene matches: 12. The germline V gene encodes CDR1 SGHAT and CDR2 FQNNGV. CDR3 in amino acids: CASSPPGTGVPSGNTIYF. Written as DNA, the CDR3 is TGTGCCAGCAGCCCTCCGGGGACAGGCGTCCCCTCTGGAAACACCATATATTTT. The whole variable domain, remainder taken from reference TRBV11-2 and TRBJ1-3, is EAGVAQSPRYKIIEKRQSVAFWCNPISGHATLYWYQQILGQGPKLLIQFQNNGVVDDSQLPKDRFSAERLKGVDSTLKIQPAKLEDSAVYLCASSPPGTGVPSGNTIYFGEGSWLTVV.

In regard to this clone: It may be a read error: a sequence one base away is much more abundant. The chain links TRBV5-1 to TRBJ2-7; 8 bases line up with TRBD2. The CDR3 loop spans 16 amino acids. The germline V gene has CDR1 SGHRS and CDR2 YFSETQ. Trimming at V came to 10 bases and at J to 7 bases, leaving 22 bases not matched to a gene. In nucleotides, the CDR3 is TGCGCCCGCTTGAGCGGTTGGGTGGGCCGGGGGGGGGAGCAGTACTTC. Protein product: CARLSGWVGRGGEQYF. Full variable domain (missing parts from reference TRBV5-1 and TRBJ2-7): KAGVTQTPRYLIKTRGQQVTLSCSPISGHRSVSWYQQTPGQGLQFLFEYFSETQRNKGNFPGRFSGRQFSNSRSEMNVSTLELGDSALYLCARLSGWVGRGGEQYFGPGTRLTVT.

The J gene is TRBJ2-3, the V gene TRBV6-4; D is unclear. Trimming left V 6 bases short and J 1 base short, with 14 bases between. The CDR3 consists of 15 residues. Germline V gene data show CDR1 as MRHNA and CDR2 as SNTAGT. The CDR3 spells CASSSESTGTDTQYF. CDR3 nucleotide sequence: TGTGCCAGCAGCAGCGAGTCGACGGGCACAGATACGCAGTATTTT.